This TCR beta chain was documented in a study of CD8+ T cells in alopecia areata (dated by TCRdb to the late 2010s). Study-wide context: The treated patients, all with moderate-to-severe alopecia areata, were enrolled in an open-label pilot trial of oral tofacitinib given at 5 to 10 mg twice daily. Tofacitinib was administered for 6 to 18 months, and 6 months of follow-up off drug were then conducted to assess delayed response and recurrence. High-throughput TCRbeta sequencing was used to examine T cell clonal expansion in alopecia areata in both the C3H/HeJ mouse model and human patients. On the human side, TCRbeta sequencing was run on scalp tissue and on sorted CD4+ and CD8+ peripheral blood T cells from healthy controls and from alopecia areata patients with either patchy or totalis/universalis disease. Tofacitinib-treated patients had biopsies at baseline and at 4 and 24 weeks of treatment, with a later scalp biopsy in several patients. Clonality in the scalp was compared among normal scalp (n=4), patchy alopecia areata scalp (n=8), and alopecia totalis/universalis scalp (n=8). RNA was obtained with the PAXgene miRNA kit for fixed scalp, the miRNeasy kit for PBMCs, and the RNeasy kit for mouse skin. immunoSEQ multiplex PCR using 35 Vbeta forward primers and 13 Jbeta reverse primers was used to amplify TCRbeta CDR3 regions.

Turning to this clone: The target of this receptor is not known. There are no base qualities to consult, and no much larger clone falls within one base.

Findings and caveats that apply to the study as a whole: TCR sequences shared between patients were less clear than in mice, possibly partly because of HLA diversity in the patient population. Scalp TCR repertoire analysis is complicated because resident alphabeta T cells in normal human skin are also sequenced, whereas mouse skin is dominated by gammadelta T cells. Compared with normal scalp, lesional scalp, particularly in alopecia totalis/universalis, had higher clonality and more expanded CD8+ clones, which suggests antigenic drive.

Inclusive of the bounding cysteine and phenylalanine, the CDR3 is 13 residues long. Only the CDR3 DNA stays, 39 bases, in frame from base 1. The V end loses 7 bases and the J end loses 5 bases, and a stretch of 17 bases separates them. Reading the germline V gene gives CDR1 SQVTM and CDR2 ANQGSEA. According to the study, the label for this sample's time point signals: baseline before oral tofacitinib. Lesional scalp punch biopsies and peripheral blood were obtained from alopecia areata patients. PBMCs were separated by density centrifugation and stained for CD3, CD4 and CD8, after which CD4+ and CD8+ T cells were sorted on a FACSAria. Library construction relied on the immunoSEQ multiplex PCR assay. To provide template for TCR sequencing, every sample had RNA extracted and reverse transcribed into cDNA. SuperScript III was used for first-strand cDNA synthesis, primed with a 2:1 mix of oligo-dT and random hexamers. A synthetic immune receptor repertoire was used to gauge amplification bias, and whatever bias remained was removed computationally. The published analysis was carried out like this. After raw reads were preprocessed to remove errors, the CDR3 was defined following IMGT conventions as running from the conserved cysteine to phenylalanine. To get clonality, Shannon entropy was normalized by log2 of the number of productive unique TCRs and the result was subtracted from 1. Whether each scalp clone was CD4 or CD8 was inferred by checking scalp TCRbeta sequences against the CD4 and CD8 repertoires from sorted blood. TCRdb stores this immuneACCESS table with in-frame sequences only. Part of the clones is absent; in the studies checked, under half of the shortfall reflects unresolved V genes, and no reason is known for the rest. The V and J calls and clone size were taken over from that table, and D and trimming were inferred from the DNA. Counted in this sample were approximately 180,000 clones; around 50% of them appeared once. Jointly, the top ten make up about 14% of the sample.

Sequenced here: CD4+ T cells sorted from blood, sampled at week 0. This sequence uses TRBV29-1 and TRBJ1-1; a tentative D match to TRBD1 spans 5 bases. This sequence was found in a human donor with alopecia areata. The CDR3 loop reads CSAVGVLVTEAFF. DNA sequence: TGCAGCGCCGTAGGGGTGTTGGTAACTGAAGCTTTCTTT.